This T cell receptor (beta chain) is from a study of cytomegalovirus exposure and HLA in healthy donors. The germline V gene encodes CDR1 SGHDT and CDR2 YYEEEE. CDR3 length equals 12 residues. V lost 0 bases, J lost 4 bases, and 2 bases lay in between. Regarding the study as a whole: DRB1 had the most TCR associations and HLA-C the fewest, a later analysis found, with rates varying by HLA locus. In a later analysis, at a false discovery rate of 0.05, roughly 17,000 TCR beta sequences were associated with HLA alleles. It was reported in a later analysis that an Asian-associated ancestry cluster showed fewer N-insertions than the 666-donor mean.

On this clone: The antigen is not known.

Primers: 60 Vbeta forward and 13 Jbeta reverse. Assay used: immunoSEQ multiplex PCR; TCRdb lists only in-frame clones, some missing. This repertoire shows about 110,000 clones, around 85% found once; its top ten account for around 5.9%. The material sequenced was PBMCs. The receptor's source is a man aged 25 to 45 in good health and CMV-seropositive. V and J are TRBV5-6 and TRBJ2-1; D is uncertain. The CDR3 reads CASSLAYNEQFF. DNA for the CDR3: TGTGCCAGCAGCTTGGCATACAATGAGCAGTTCTTC.